The 19 T cell receptor beta chains given below trace back to one sample, sequenced in a study of blood T cell repertoires in COVID-19. Here immunoSEQ multiplex PCR was the method, and the copy in TCRdb shows in-frame clones only, minus some. Counted here are about 110,000 clones, about 88% occurring once; the ten biggest clones make up 8.4%. The sequenced material came from peripheral blood. The receptor set was obtained from a woman in her 70s who had recovered from COVID-19.

This clone appeared a few times. The V call is TRBV19, the J call TRBJ2-2; 10 positions agree with TRBD2. Losses at the gene ends were 3 bases for V and 5 bases for J; bases not matched to a gene: 6. The CDR3 totals 16 residues. Germline V CDR1 and CDR2: LNHDA, SQIVND (reference sequence). The CDR3 DNA reads as TGTGCCAGTAGTATGAAAGCGGGAGGGTGGACCGGGGAGCTGTTTTTT. It specifies CASSMKAGGWTGELFF. The entire variable domain, with the rest obtained from reference TRBV19 and TRBJ2-2, is as follows: DGGITQSPKYLFRKEGQNVTLSCEQNLNHDAMYWYRQDPGQGLRLIYYSQIVNDFQKGDIAEGYSVSREKKESFPLTVTSAQKNPTAFYLCASSMKAGGWTGELFFGEGSRLTVL.

The gene calls are TRBV4-2 and TRBJ2-5, with TRBD2 matching over 13 bases. The length of the CDR3 is 19 residues. Trimming at V came to 1 base and at J to 0 bases, leaving 8 bases not matched to a gene. Germline V CDR1 and CDR2: LGHNA, YNFKEQ. CDR3 DNA sequence: TGTGCCAGCAGCCAAGTGAGGACTAGCGGGGGATACGACCAAGAGACCCAGTACTTC. Amino acid sequence: CASSQVRTSGGYDQETQYF.

This clone appeared a single time. This chain connects TRBV5-8 to TRBJ2-3; no clear D. The CDR3 covers 14 residues. The germline CDR1 and CDR2 sequences are SGHTS and YDEGEE. With 0 bases removed from V and 2 bases from J, the gap between germline ends came to 7 bases. As DNA, the CDR3 is TGTGCCAGCAGCTTGGTGTCGTACACAGATACGCAGTATTTT. Protein: CASSLVSYTDTQYF.

The rearrangement links TRBV7-3 to TRBJ1-1; D perhaps matches TRBD1 (5 bases). Trimming pared 1 base from V and 5 bases from J, leaving 8 bases between. Germline lookup yields CDR1 SGHTA and CDR2 FQGTGA. This CDR3 comprises 13 residues. CDR3 nucleotide sequence: TGTGCCAGCAGCTTAAACCGGGGGACTGAAGCTTTCTTT. Amino acids: CASSLNRGTEAFF.

CDR3 loop: CASSTGQGENYGYTF. In DNA, the CDR3 is TGTGCCAGCAGTACCGGACAGGGGGAGAACTATGGCTACACCTTC. This chain uses TRBV27 with TRBJ1-2, with 10 positions matching TRBD1. CDR3 length: 15 residues. CDR1 is MNHEY and CDR2 is SMNVEV in the germline V gene (reference sequence). The ends lost 5 bases at V and 2 bases at J; junction bases unmatched: 5.

In its sample, this clone was seen once. V and J are TRBV7-2 and TRBJ1-1; a weak D match, TRBD1 (6 bases). The length of the CDR3 is 14 residues. From germline, CDR1 is SGHTA and CDR2 FQGNSA. The ends were cut back, 6 bases at V and 4 bases at J, with 15 bases in the middle. CDR3 sequence: CASRDTQGSTEAFF. The CDR3 DNA follows: TGTGCCAGCAGGGACACTCAGGGGTCCACTGAAGCTTTCTTT. The full variable domain, in which reference TRBV7-2 and TRBJ1-1 provide the parts outside the CDR3, is GAGVSQSPSNKVTEKGKDVELRCDPISGHTALYWYRQSLGQGLEFLIYFQGNSAPDKSGLPSDRFSAERTGGSVSTLTIQRTQQEDSAVYLCASRDTQGSTEAFFGQGTRLTVV.

This sequence joins TRBV5-1 and TRBJ2-2, with D possibly TRBD2 on 6 matching bases. The V gene's germline CDR1 is SGHRS and CDR2 YFSETQ. The CDR3 is 16 residues long. V was trimmed by 4 bases and J by 3 bases, leaving 16 bases between them. CDR3: CASSAGSREYTGELFF. For the CDR3, the DNA is TGCGCCAGCAGCGCCGGATCCCGGGAGTACACCGGGGAGCTGTTTTTT. Combining the CDR3 with reference TRBV5-1 and TRBJ2-2 gives the whole variable domain KAGVTQTPRYLIKTRGQQVTLSCSPISGHRSVSWYQQTPGQGLQFLFEYFSETQRNKGNFPGRFSGRQFSNSRSEMNVSTLELGDSALYLCASSAGSREYTGELFFGEGSRLTVL.

V gene TRBV5-4 combines with J gene TRBJ2-5; possible D gene TRBD1, 6 bases. This CDR3 has 14 amino acids. The germline gives CDR1 SGHNT, CDR2 YYREEE (reference sequence). Deletions cut 0 bases from V and 3 bases from J, with 9 bases between. The DNA of the CDR3 is TGTGCCAGCAGCTTGGCAGGGGCTAAAGAGACCCAGTACTTC. Encoded protein: CASSLAGAKETQYF.

The chain combines TRBV19 with TRBJ1-1, with D unresolved. The CDR3 is 13 amino acids. V was cut by 2 bases and J by 1 base, with 5 bases left in between. Germline CDR1 LNHDA, CDR2 SQIVND (reference sequence). The CDR3 coding sequence is TGTGCCAGTAGTATACAGGCGAACACTGAAGCTTTCTTT. Translated, it gives CASSIQANTEAFF.

This clone was counted between two and nine times. The chain recombines TRBV18 with TRBJ1-6; possibly TRBD1 for D (5 bases). Germline V gene data show CDR1 as KGHSH and CDR2 as LQKENI. Trimming took 3 bases from V and 7 from J, leaving 19 bases between them. The CDR3 covers 17 residues. The CDR3 sequence is CASSPQAALGGNSPLHF. The CDR3 DNA follows: TGTGCCAGCTCACCCCAGGCTGCGCTCGGGGGGAATTCACCCCTCCACTTT.

The J gene is TRBJ1-1, the V gene TRBV19, with TRBD1 as a possible D gene (5 bases). Trimming removed 7 bases at V and 7 bases at J, with 16 bases between. Germline-derived CDR1 and CDR2 are LNHDA and SQIVND (reference sequence). CDR3 size: 13 residues. DNA of the CDR3: TGTGCCAGTACGAAGGAGGGACTCGATGAAGCTTTCTTT. It is translated as CASTKEGLDEAFF.

This clone was observed once. This chain uses TRBV4-2 with TRBJ1-2; tentative D call: TRBD1 (5 bases). This CDR3 spans 15 amino acids. Looked up from germline, CDR1 is LGHNA and CDR2 is YNFKEQ. Trimming took off 2 bases at V and 4 bases at J, with 14 bases between the two ends. This CDR3 is CASSQMGGSSYGYTF. For the CDR3, the DNA is TGTGCCAGCAGCCAAATGGGGGGGAGTTCCTATGGCTACACCTTC.

The J gene is TRBJ2-7, the V gene TRBV7-2, with 9 bases lining up with TRBD1. Germline V gene data show CDR1 as SGHTA and CDR2 as FQGNSA. The CDR3 sequence is 15 residues long. With 6 bases clipped from V and 3 bases from J, the junction kept 9 bases outside the gene matches. The CDR3 DNA follows: TGTGCCAGCAGGCCCGACAGGGGGTACTACTACGAGCAGTACTTC. This translates into CASRPDRGYYYEQYF.

This chain uses TRBV28 with TRBJ2-3; a weak D match, TRBD1 (6 bases). The V gene lost 6 bases and the J gene lost 2 bases, with 12 bases spanning the gap. CDR3 size: 14 residues. Germline loops: CDR1 MDHEN, CDR2 SYDVKM. CDR3 bases: TGTGCCAGCAGGGGGCAGGGGAACACAGATACGCAGTATTTT. Protein: CASRGQGNTDTQYF.

V usage is TRBV30 and J usage is TRBJ2-7; TRBD2 aligns across 7 bases. The V and J ends lost 3 bases and 6 bases, in that order; junction bases with no gene match: 8. This CDR3 contains 13 residues. CDR1 and CDR2 from the germline V gene are GTSNPN and SVGIG (reference sequence). CDR3 amino acids: CAWRTAGAAEQYF. Here the CDR3 DNA reads TGTGCCTGGAGGACTGCGGGAGCGGCCGAGCAGTACTTC.

This clone was observed once. The V gene is TRBV2, the J gene TRBJ2-5, with TRBD1 identical over 8 bases. The junction had 10 bases not matched to a gene; V was cut back by 5 bases and J by 5 bases. CDR1 and CDR2 (germline): SNHLY, FYNNEI. The CDR3 has 15 amino acids. CDR3 in DNA: TGTGCCAGCAGTCCCCTCCAGGGGGCTGGGGAGACCCAGTACTTC. As protein: CASSPLQGAGETQYF.

The chain employs TRBV10-3 and TRBJ1-1, with TRBD1 identical over 7 bases. The germline CDR1 and CDR2 sequences are ENHRY and SYGVKD. V was clipped by 6 bases and J by 1 base; unmatched bases: 5. There are 14 residues in the CDR3. For the CDR3, the DNA is TGTGCCATCAGACCGGACAGGACGAACACTGAAGCTTTCTTT. It codes for CAIRPDRTNTEAFF.

CDR3 coding DNA: TGTGCCAGCAGCTTAGGAGGTTTCCGTGGCTCTGGGGCCAACGTCCTGACTTTC. Translating gives CASSLGGFRGSGANVLTF. The V call is TRBV11-3, the J call TRBJ2-6; unclear D gene. Per germline, CDR1 SGHNT and CDR2 YENEEA. The CDR3 consists of 18 residues. V gave up 1 base and J gave up 0 bases, with 13 bases separating them.

The V and J genes are TRBV20-1 and TRBJ1-1; D gene unclear. CDR3 length equals 11 residues. Per the germline V gene, CDR1 is DFQATT and CDR2 is SNEGSKA (reference sequence). V was cut by 1 base and J by 7 bases, with 7 bases left in between. The chain's CDR3 is CSARAPREAFF. CDR3 sequence (DNA): TGCAGTGCTAGAGCTCCTCGTGAAGCTTTCTTT.